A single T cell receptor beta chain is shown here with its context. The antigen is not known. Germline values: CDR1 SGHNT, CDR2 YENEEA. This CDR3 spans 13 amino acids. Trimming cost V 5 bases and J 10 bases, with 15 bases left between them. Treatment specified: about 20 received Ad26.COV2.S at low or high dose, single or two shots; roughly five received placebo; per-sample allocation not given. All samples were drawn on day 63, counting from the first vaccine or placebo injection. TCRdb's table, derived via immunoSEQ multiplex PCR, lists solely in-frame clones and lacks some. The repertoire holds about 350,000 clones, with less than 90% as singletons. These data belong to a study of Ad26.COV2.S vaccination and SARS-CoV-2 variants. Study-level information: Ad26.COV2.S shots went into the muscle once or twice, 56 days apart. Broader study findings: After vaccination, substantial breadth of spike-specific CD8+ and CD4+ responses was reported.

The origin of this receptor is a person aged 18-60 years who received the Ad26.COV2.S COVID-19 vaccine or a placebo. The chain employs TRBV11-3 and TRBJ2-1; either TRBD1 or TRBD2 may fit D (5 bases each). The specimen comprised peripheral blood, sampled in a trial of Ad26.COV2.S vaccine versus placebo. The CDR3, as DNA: TGTGCCAGCAGCCGAGGGACGACGGGGGAGCAGTTCTTC. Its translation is CASSRGTTGEQFF.